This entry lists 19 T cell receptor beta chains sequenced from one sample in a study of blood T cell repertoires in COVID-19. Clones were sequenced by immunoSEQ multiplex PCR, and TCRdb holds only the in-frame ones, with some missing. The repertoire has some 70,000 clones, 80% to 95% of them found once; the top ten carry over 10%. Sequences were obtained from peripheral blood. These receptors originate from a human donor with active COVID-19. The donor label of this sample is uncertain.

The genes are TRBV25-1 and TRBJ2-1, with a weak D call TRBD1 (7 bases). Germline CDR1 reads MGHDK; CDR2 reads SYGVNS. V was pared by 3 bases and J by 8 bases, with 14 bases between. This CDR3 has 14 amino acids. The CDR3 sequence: CASSDTQGGDEQFF. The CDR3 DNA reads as TGTGCCAGCAGTGACACGCAGGGGGGCGATGAGCAGTTCTTC.

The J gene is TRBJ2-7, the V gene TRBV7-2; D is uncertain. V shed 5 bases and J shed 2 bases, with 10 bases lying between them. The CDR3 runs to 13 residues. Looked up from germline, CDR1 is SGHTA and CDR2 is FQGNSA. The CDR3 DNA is TGTGCCAGCAGCCCGGGTCCACCCTACGAGCAGTACTTC. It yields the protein CASSPGPPYEQYF.

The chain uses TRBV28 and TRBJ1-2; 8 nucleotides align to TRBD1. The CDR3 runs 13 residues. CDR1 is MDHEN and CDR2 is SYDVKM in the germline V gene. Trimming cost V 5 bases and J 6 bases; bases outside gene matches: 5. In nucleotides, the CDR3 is TGTGCCAGCAGTACTGGACAGGGAGATGGCTACACCTTC. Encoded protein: CASSTGQGDGYTF.

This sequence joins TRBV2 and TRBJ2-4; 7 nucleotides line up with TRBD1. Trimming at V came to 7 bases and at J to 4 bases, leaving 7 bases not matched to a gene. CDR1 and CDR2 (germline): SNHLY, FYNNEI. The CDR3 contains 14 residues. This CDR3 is CASKDRPLKNIQYF. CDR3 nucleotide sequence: TGTGCCAGCAAGGACAGGCCGCTTAAAAACATTCAGTACTTC.

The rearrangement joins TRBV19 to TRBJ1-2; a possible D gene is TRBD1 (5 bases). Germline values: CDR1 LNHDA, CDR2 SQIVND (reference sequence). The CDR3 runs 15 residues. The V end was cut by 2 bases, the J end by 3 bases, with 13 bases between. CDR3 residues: CASSIPREGHYGYTF. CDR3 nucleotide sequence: TGTGCCAGTAGTATACCCAGGGAGGGACACTATGGCTACACCTTC.

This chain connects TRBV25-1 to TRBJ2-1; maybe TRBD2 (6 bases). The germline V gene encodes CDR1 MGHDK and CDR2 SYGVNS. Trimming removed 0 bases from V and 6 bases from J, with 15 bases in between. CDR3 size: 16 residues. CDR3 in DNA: TGTGCCAGCAGTGAATATACCCACGGGGGTAGCAATGAGCAGTTCTTC. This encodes CASSEYTHGGSNEQFF.

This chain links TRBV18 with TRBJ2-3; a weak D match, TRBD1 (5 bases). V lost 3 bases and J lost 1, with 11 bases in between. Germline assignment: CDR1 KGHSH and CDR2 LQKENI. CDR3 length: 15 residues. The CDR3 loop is CASSPRQGGTDTQYF. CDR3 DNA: TGTGCCAGCTCACCTCGCCAGGGCGGCACAGATACGCAGTATTTT.

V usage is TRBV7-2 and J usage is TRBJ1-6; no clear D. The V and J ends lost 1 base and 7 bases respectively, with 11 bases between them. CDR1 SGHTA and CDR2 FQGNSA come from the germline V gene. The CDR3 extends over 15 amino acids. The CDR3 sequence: CASSLGQPGNSPLHF. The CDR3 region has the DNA TGTGCCAGCAGCTTAGGACAACCGGGGAATTCACCCCTCCACTTT.

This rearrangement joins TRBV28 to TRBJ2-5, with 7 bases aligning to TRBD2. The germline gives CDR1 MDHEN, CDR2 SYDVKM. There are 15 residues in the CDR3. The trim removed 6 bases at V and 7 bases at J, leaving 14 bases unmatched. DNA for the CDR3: TGTGCCAGCAGACGTAACGGACTAGGGAGTGGGACCCAGTACTTC. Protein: CASRRNGLGSGTQYF.

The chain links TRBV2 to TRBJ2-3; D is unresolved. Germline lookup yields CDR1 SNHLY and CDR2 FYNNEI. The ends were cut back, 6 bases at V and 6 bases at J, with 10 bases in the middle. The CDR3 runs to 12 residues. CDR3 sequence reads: CASRQTGDTQYF. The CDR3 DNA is TGTGCCAGCAGGCAGACCGGGGATACGCAGTATTTT.

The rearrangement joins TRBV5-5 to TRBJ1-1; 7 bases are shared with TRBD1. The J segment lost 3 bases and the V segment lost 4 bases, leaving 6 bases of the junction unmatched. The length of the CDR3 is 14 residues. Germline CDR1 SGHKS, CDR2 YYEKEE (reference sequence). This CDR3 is CASSHEQGYTEAFF. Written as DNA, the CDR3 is TGTGCCAGCAGCCACGAACAGGGGTACACTGAAGCTTTCTTT.

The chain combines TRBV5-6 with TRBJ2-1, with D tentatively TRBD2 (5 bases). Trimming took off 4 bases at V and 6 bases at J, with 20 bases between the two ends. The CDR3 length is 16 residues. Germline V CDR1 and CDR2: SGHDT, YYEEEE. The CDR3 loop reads CASSEFGLILRNEQFF. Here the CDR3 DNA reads TGTGCCAGCAGCGAATTTGGACTCATACTACGCAATGAGCAGTTCTTC.

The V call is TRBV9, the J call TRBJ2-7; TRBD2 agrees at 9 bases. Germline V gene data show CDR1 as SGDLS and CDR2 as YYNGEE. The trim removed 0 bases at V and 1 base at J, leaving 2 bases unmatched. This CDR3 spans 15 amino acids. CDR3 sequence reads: CASSVGLAESYEQYF. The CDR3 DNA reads TGTGCCAGCAGCGTAGGACTAGCGGAATCCTACGAGCAGTACTTC.

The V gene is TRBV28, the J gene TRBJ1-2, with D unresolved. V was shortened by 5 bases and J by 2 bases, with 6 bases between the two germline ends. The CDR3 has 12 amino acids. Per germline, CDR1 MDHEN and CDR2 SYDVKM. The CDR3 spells CASSPLNYGYTF. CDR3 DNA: TGTGCCAGCAGTCCCCTGAACTATGGCTACACCTTC.

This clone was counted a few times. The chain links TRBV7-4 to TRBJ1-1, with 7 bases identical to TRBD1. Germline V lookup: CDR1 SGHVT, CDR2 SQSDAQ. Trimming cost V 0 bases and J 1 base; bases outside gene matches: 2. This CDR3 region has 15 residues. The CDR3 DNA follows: TGTGCCAGCAGCTTAGCTCCAGGGGGGAACACTGAAGCTTTCTTT. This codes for CASSLAPGGNTEAFF.

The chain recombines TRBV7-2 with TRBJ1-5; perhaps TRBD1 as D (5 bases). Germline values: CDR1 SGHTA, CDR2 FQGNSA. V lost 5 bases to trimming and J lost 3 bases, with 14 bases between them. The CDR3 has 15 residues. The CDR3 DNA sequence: TGTGCCAGCAGCCTCAGACAGACCTTCAATCAGCCCCAGCATTTT. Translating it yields CASSLRQTFNQPQHF.

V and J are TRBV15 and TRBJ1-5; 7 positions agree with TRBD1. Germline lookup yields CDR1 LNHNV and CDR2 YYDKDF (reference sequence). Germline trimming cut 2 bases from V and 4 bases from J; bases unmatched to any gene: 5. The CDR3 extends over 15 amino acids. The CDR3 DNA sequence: TGTGCCACCAGCAGAAGGGACAGTTATAATCAGCCCCAGCATTTT. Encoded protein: CATSRRDSYNQPQHF.

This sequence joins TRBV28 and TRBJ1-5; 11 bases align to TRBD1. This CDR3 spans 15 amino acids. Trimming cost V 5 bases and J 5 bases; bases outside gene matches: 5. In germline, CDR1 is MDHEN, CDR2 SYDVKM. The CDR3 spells CASSKPGQGDQPQHF. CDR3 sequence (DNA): TGTGCCAGCAGTAAACCGGGACAGGGGGATCAGCCCCAGCATTTT. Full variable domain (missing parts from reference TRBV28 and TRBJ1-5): DVKVTQSSRYLVKRTGEKVFLECVQDMDHENMFWYRQDPGLGLRLIYFSYDVKMKEKGDIPEGYSVSREKKERFSLILESASTNQTSMYLCASSKPGQGDQPQHFGDGTRLSIL.

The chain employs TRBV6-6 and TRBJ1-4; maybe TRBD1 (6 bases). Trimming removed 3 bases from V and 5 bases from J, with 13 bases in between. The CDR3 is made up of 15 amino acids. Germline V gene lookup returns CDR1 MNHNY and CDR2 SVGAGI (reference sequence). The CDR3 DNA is TGTGCCAGCAGTTATGTCCAGGGGTTGAATGAAAAACTGTTTTTT. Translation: CASSYVQGLNEKLFF.